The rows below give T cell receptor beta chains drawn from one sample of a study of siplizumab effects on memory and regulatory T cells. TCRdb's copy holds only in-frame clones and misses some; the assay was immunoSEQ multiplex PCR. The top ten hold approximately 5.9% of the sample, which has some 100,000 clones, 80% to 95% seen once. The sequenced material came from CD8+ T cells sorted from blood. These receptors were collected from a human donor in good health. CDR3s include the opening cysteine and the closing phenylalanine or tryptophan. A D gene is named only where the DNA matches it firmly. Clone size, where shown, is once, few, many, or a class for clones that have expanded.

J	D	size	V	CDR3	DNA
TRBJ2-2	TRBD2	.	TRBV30	CAWDLAGAGELFF	TGTGCCTGGGATCTAGCGGGAGCCGGGGAGCTGTTTTTT
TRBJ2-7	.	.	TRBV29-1	CSATWQGISYEQYF	TGCAGCGCAACGTGGCAAGGCATAAGTTACGAGCAGTACTTC
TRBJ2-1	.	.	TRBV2	CASSEEGGPYNEQFF	TGTGCCAGCAGTGAGGAGGGAGGACCCTACAATGAGCAGTTCTTC
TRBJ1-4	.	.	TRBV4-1	CASSQEGGGRKLFF	TGCGCCAGCAGCCAGGAGGGGGGGGGCAGGAAACTGTTTTTT
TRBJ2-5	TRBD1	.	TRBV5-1	CASSSPGQGAETQYF	TGCGCCAGCAGCTCCCCGGGACAGGGGGCAGAGACCCAGTACTTC
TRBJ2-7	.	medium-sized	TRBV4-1	CASSPNQVNPYEQYF	TGCGCCAGCAGCCCAAACCAGGTAAACCCCTACGAGCAGTACTTC
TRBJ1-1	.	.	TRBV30	CAWIFSDTEAFF	TGTGCCTGGATTTTTTCGGACACTGAAGCTTTCTTT
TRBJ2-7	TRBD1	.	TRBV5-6	CASSPMTDRAYEQYF	TGTGCCAGCAGCCCCATGACGGACAGGGCTTACGAGCAGTACTTC
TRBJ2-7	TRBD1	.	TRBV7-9	CASSLPPGQGVYEQYF	TGTGCCAGCAGCTTACCTCCGGGACAGGGGGTCTACGAGCAGTACTTC
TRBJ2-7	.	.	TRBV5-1	CASSLDSLSPYEQYF	TGCGCCAGCAGCTTAGACAGTTTATCTCCCTACGAGCAGTACTTC
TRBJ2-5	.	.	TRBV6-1	CASSVPDSDHGGRVLETQYF	TGTGCCAGCAGTGTCCCGGATAGCGACCACGGAGGAAGGGTACTAGAGACCCAGTACTTC
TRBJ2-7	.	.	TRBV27	CASSFGISYEQYF	TGTGCCAGCAGTTTCGGCATCTCCTACGAGCAGTACTTC
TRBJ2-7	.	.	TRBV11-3	CASSLDNYEQYF	TGTGCCAGCAGCTTAGACAACTACGAGCAGTACTTC
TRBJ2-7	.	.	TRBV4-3	CASSQGSPSYEQYF	TGCGCCAGCAGCCAAGGAAGCCCCTCCTACGAGCAGTACTTC
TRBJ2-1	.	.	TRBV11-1	CASSLGTANQQFF	TGTGCCAGCAGCTTAGGGACAGCCAATCAGCAGTTCTTC
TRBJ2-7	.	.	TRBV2	CASIKNRENPYEQYF	TGTGCCAGCATCAAAAACAGGGAGAACCCCTACGAGCAGTACTTC
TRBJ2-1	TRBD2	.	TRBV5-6	CASSATSGGYYNEQFF	TGTGCCAGCAGCGCGACTAGCGGGGGGTACTACAATGAGCAGTTCTTC
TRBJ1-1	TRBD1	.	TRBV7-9	CASRGQGGDTEAFF	TGTGCCAGCAGAGGACAGGGGGGAGACACTGAAGCTTTCTTT
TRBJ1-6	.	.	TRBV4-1	CASSQAPTNSPLHF	TGCGCCAGCAGCCAAGCACCGACTAATTCACCCCTCCACTTT
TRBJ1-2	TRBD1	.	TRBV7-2	CASSAEGASSNYGYTF	TGTGCCAGCAGCGCGGAGGGGGCTAGTAGTAACTATGGCTACACCTTC
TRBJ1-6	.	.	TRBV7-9	CASSSTDRNYNSPLHF	TGTGCCAGCAGCTCCACGGACAGAAACTATAATTCACCCCTCCACTTT
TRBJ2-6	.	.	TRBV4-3	CASSQEPGSGANVLTF	TGCGCCAGCAGCCAAGAACCAGGGTCTGGGGCCAACGTCCTGACTTTC
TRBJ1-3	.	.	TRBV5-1	CASSLGPFLSGNTIYF	TGCGCCAGCAGCTTGGGCCCCTTTCTGTCTGGAAACACCATATATTTT
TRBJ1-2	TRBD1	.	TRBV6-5	CASSYSGTGGSGYTF	TGTGCCAGCAGTTACTCCGGGACAGGGGGCTCTGGCTACACCTTC
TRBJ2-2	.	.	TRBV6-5	CASSLASGELFF	TGTGCCAGCAGTTTGGCGTCCGGGGAGCTGTTTTTT
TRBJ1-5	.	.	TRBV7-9	CASSLVRAGGNQPQHF	TGTGCCAGCAGCTTAGTGAGGGCTGGGGGCAATCAGCCCCAGCATTTT
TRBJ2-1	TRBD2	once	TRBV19	CASSISSGTYNEQFF	TGTGCCAGTAGTATTTCCAGCGGGACTTACAATGAGCAGTTCTTC
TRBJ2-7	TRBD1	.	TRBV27	CASSSRGQGLYEQYF	TGTGCCAGCAGTTCCCGAGGACAGGGCTTATACGAGCAGTACTTC
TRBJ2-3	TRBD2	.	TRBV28	CASSFKLRGEDTQYF	TGTGCCAGCAGTTTTAAGCTCCGGGGGGAAGATACGCAGTATTTT
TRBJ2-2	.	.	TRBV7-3	CASSFSSETGELFF	TGTGCCAGCAGCTTTTCTAGCGAAACCGGGGAGCTGTTTTTT
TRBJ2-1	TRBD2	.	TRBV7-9	CASSKPRLAGAGYNEQFF	TGTGCCAGCAGCAAACCGCGACTAGCGGGAGCGGGGTACAATGAGCAGTTCTTC
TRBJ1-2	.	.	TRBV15	CATSRDRTATNYGYTF	TGTGCCACCAGCAGAGATCGTACGGCCACTAACTATGGCTACACCTTC
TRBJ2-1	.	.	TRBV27	CASSLSGVYNEQFF	TGTGCCAGCAGTCTGTCAGGGGTCTACAATGAGCAGTTCTTC
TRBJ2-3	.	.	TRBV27	CASSLTGPRGDTQYF	TGTGCCAGCAGTTTGACGGGTCCTAGGGGTGATACGCAGTATTTT
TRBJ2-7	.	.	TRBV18	CASSPPTGQSYEQYF	TGTGCCAGCTCACCACCGACCGGACAGAGTTACGAGCAGTACTTC
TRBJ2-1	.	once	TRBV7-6	CASSSSRGGSLYNEQFF	TGTGCCAGCAGCTCCTCTCGGGGCGGGTCATTATACAATGAGCAGTTCTTC
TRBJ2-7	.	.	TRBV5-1	CASSLEGGDYEQYF	TGCGCCAGCAGCTTGGAAGGGGGTGACTACGAGCAGTACTTC
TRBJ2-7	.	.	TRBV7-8	CASSLARWAPYEQYF	TGTGCCAGCAGCTTAGCGCGTTGGGCCCCCTACGAGCAGTACTTC
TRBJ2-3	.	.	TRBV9	CASSVGGPSTDTQYF	TGTGCCAGCAGCGTCGGGGGGCCCAGCACAGATACGCAGTATTTT
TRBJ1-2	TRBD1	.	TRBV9	CASSAPRTGGNLEGYTF	TGTGCCAGCAGCGCGCCGCGGACAGGGGGGAACCTGGAGGGCTACACCTTC
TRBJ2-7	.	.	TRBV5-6	CASSTDLAPYEHYF	TGTGCCAGCAGCACGGACCTCGCCCCCTACGAGCATTACTTC
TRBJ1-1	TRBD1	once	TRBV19	CASTPGQELNTEAFF	TGTGCCAGTACCCCCGGACAGGAGCTGAACACTGAAGCTTTCTTT
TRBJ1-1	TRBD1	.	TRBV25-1	CASSEGTGGWRTEAFF	TGTGCCAGCAGTGAAGGGACAGGGGGCTGGAGGACTGAAGCTTTCTTT
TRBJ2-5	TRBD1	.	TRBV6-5	CASSPDRQETQYF	TGTGCCAGCAGCCCGGACAGGCAAGAGACCCAGTACTTC
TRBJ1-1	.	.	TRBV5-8	CASSLEGEAGATEAFF	TGTGCCAGCAGCTTGGAAGGGGAAGCCGGAGCCACTGAAGCTTTCTTT
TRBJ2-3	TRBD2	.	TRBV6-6	CASSYYGGAADTQYF	TGTGCCAGCAGTTACTACGGGGGGGCCGCAGATACGCAGTATTTT
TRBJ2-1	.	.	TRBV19	CASSIRDAYNEQFF	TGTGCCAGTAGTATAAGGGACGCCTACAATGAGCAGTTCTTC